These T cell receptor beta chains were read from a single sample in a study of CD8 T cells in ankylosing spondylitis. Each CDR3 protein gets one entry after TCRdb re-called the 5' RACE reads with MiXCR. The sample contains approximately 300,000 distinct CDR3 sequences, roughly 20% of which appear only once. Sequencing used blood, either unsorted or a sorted T cell fraction (not recorded which). These receptors came from a female donor with ankylosing spondylitis or in good health (not recorded which). Each CDR3 is given with its conserved first and last residue. The order of the fields is D gene, clone size, V gene, J gene, CDR3 DNA, CDR3 protein. D genes are given only for firm matches. Rows may omit the clone size; those that give it use once, few, many or a size class.

D: TRBD2
size: few
V: TRBV6-1
J: TRBJ2-1
DNA: TGTGCCAGCCACAAAAGGGCTAGCGGTGGAGGGGAGCAGTTCTTC
CDR3: CASHKRASGGGEQFF

D: TRBD2
size: .
V: TRBV20-1
J: TRBJ2-1
DNA: TGCAGTGCTAGAGATCGTAGCGGGGCCCCCCAGTTCTTC
CDR3: CSARDRSGAPQFF

D: TRBD2
size: .
V: TRBV29-1
J: TRBJ2-7
DNA: TGCAGCGTTGAGGTAGCGGGATGGGAAGGCGAGCAGTACTTC
CDR3: CSVEVAGWEGEQYF

D: .
size: many
V: TRBV7-6
J: TRBJ2-6
DNA: TGTGCCAGCAGCTCCGGGGAGGGGGCCAACGTCCTGACTTTC
CDR3: CASSSGEGANVLTF

D: .
size: .
V: TRBV5-1
J: TRBJ2-7
DNA: TGCGCCAGCAGCTTGGCCGTGGTTTCTTACGAGCAGTACTTC
CDR3: CASSLAVVSYEQYF

D: .
size: many
V: TRBV29-1
J: TRBJ2-1
DNA: TGCAGCGTTGAGAGGTTCGGCCTTAGCTCCTACAATGAGCAGTTCTTC
CDR3: CSVERFGLSSYNEQFF

D: TRBD2
size: .
V: TRBV12-5
J: TRBJ2-5
DNA: TGTGCTAGTGGTTGGGGAGCGGGAGGCGGAGAGACCCAGTACTTC
CDR3: CASGWGAGGGETQYF

D: TRBD2
size: few
V: TRBV5-8
J: TRBJ2-1
DNA: TGTGCCAGCAGCTTGCCGGGACTAAAAGACAATGAGCAGTTCTTC
CDR3: CASSLPGLKDNEQFF

D: TRBD2
size: .
V: TRBV4-3
J: TRBJ2-2
DNA: TGCGCCAGCAGCCAGGGTAGCGGGAGATTCGGGGAGCTGTTTTTT
CDR3: CASSQGSGRFGELFF

D: .
size: .
V: TRBV6-1
J: TRBJ2-1
DNA: TGTGCCAGCAGTCAGACAGGGGGCTATACTAGCGGGAGCCATGAGCAGTTCTTC
CDR3: CASSQTGGYTSGSHEQFF

D: .
size: .
V: TRBV5-6
J: TRBJ2-7
DNA: TGTGCCAGCAGCTACGACAGGACGACCTACGAGCAGTACTTC
CDR3: CASSYDRTTYEQYF

D: .
size: many
V: TRBV29-1
J: TRBJ2-3
DNA: TGCAGCGTTGAAGTGGGAGGAGAGGATACGCAGTATTTT
CDR3: CSVEVGGEDTQYF

D: .
size: few
V: TRBV29-1
J: TRBJ2-1
DNA: TGCAGCGTTGGGGAAGACTACAATGAGCAGTTCTTC
CDR3: CSVGEDYNEQFF

D: .
size: .
V: TRBV4-2
J: TRBJ2-3
DNA: TGTGCCAGCAGCCAAGAGGTTTGGGTCCTTACGAGGGGTAGTGGTACGCAGTATTTT
CDR3: CASSQEVWVLTRGSGTQYF

D: .
size: few
V: TRBV12-3/TRBV12-4
J: TRBJ1-1
DNA: TGTGCCAGCAGGGGGGGGATACGGGGAACTGAAGCTTTCTTT
CDR3: CASRGGIRGTEAFF

D: .
size: .
V: TRBV11-2
J: TRBJ2-7
DNA: TGTGCCAGCAGCTACCTATCGAGCTCCTACGAGCAGTACTTC
CDR3: CASSYLSSSYEQYF

D: .
size: .
V: TRBV30
J: TRBJ2-2
DNA: TGTGCCTGGCTAACTGCCGGGCCCCCTGGGGAGCTGTTTTTT
CDR3: CAWLTAGPPGELFF

D: TRBD2
size: .
V: TRBV20-1
J: TRBJ2-1
DNA: TGCAGTGCTAGGAGACTAGCGGGAACATTGAGTGAGCAGTTCTTC
CDR3: CSARRLAGTLSEQFF

D: .
size: .
V: TRBV11-3
J: TRBJ2-1
DNA: TGTGCCAGCAGCAGCTCCGGGACCACCGGGGCGGATGAGCAGTTCTTC
CDR3: CASSSSGTTGADEQFF

D: .
size: many
V: TRBV7-9
J: TRBJ2-5
DNA: TGTGCCAGCAGACAGCTGCAAGAGACCCAGTACTTC
CDR3: CASRQLQETQYF

D: .
size: .
V: TRBV12-3/TRBV12-4
J: TRBJ2-3
DNA: TGTGCCAGCAGTCCAGGCCCAGCAGAGGGGACAGATACGCAGTATTTT
CDR3: CASSPGPAEGTDTQYF

D: .
size: many
V: TRBV5-6
J: TRBJ2-5
DNA: TGTGCCAGCAGCCCAAGGGGGACATCAGAGACCCAGTACTTC
CDR3: CASSPRGTSETQYF

D: .
size: many
V: TRBV20-1
J: TRBJ1-1
DNA: TGCAGTGCTCGGAAAGACGGAGAAGCTTTCTTT
CDR3: CSARKDGEAFF

D: TRBD2
size: .
V: TRBV5-1
J: TRBJ2-1
DNA: TGCGCCAGCAGCTTAGGGGAGGGGCTATACAATGAGCAGTTCTTC
CDR3: CASSLGEGLYNEQFF

D: TRBD1
size: many
V: TRBV18
J: TRBJ1-1
DNA: TGTGCCAGCTCACCAGGGACAGGGGTGACTGAAGCTTTCTTT
CDR3: CASSPGTGVTEAFF

D: .
size: .
V: TRBV10-3
J: TRBJ2-1
DNA: TGTGCCATCAGTGGAGGGGGACGAGGGTCCTACAATGAGCAGTTCTTC
CDR3: CAISGGGRGSYNEQFF

D: .
size: .
V: TRBV7-8
J: TRBJ2-2
DNA: TGTGCCAGCAGCGAGAGCGGGCACACCGGGGAGCTGTTTTTT
CDR3: CASSESGHTGELFF

D: TRBD2
size: .
V: TRBV12-3/TRBV12-4
J: TRBJ2-1
DNA: TGTGCCAGCAGCTATAGCGGGAGGTCACACAATGAGCAGTTCTTC
CDR3: CASSYSGRSHNEQFF

D: .
size: few
V: TRBV6-1
J: TRBJ1-2
DNA: TGTGCCAGCAGTCCAACAGGATTCTATGGCTACACCTTC
CDR3: CASSPTGFYGYTF

D: TRBD2
size: few
V: TRBV20-1
J: TRBJ2-7
DNA: TGCAGTGCTCCCAGACTAGCGGGGCGCGACGAGCAGTACTTC
CDR3: CSAPRLAGRDEQYF

D: TRBD1
size: .
V: TRBV12-3/TRBV12-4
J: TRBJ2-6
DNA: TGTGCCAGCAGTTTGAACAGGGGGCCTGGGGCCAACGTCCTGACTTTC
CDR3: CASSLNRGPGANVLTF

D: .
size: few
V: TRBV6-5
J: TRBJ1-5
DNA: TGTGCCAGCAGTAGGAGTTCAGGGGATTCGAACCAGCATTTT
CDR3: CASSRSSGDSNQHF

D: TRBD1
size: .
V: TRBV6-5
J: TRBJ2-7
DNA: TGTGCCAGCAGTTACTCGATGCCCCAAGGGACAGGGGGCGAGCAGTACTTC
CDR3: CASSYSMPQGTGGEQYF

D: TRBD2
size: few
V: TRBV25-1
J: TRBJ2-1
DNA: TGTGCCAGCAGTGAATCCAGCGGGAGCTTAGATGAGCAGTTCTTC
CDR3: CASSESSGSLDEQFF

D: .
size: many
V: TRBV12-3/TRBV12-4
J: TRBJ1-6
DNA: TGTGCCACCACAACAGCGGGAAGCTCCTATAATTCACCCCTCCACTTT
CDR3: CATTTAGSSYNSPLHF

D: .
size: few
V: TRBV30
J: TRBJ1-4
DNA: TGTGCCTGGAGCTTCGGGCCGAGTAATGAAAAACTGTTTTTT
CDR3: CAWSFGPSNEKLFF

D: .
size: .
V: TRBV4-3
J: TRBJ1-4
DNA: TGCGCCAGCAGCCAAGTCCAGGGGAACATATTTTTT
CDR3: CASSQVQGNIFF

D: TRBD2
size: .
V: TRBV20-1
J: TRBJ2-3
DNA: TGCAGTGCTAGAGATCGGCTAGCGGCAGATACGCAGTATTTT
CDR3: CSARDRLAADTQYF

D: TRBD2
size: .
V: TRBV6-1
J: TRBJ2-2
DNA: TGTGCCAGCAGTTATGCGCTAGCGGTTAACACCGGGGAGCTGTTTTTT
CDR3: CASSYALAVNTGELFF

D: .
size: .
V: TRBV29-1
J: TRBJ1-1
DNA: TGCAGCGTTGAGGAGTTCAGGGCGGCGATGAACACTGAAGCTTTCTTT
CDR3: CSVEEFRAAMNTEAFF

D: .
size: .
V: TRBV5-1
J: TRBJ2-7
DNA: TGCGCCAGCAGCTTGGCATTTAGGTCCGGACAGCAGTACGAGCAGTACTTC
CDR3: CASSLAFRSGQQYEQYF

D: TRBD2
size: few
V: TRBV7-8
J: TRBJ2-1
DNA: TGTGCCAGCAGCCCCCGGATCCGGACTAGCGGGCAACCTTCCTACAATGAGCAGTTCTTC
CDR3: CASSPRIRTSGQPSYNEQFF

D: TRBD1
size: few
V: TRBV20-1
J: TRBJ1-1
DNA: TGCAGTGCTCATCCACAGGGGGCGTGGACTGAAGCTTTCTTT
CDR3: CSAHPQGAWTEAFF